This T cell receptor (beta chain) was recorded in a study of post-analysis software for immune sequencing data. Built from TCR beta cDNA, the libraries had unique molecular identifiers in them. TCRdb reanalysed the PCR reads using MiXCR and keeps one entry per CDR3 protein. Here the sample spans some 700,000 distinct CDR3 sequences, approximately 60% being singletons. To note about this clonotype: The antigen is not known.

Study results and limitations: Diversity measured as normalized Chao1 was significantly lower in multiple sclerosis patients than in controls. Strong co-clustering by F measure was seen for same-batch samples.

The sequence was collected from a girl aged 2 to 9 with multiple sclerosis. Input material: blood.

CDR3 DNA: TGTGCCAGCAGTGAAGCCCGGGCAGCCAATTCACCCCTCCACTTT. Protein: CASSEARAANSPLHF. The chain links TRBV6-1 to TRBJ1-6; the D is unclear. The ends were cut back, 0 bases at V and 7 bases at J, with 10 bases in the middle. Germline loops: CDR1 MNHNS, CDR2 SASEGT. This CDR3 has 15 amino acids.